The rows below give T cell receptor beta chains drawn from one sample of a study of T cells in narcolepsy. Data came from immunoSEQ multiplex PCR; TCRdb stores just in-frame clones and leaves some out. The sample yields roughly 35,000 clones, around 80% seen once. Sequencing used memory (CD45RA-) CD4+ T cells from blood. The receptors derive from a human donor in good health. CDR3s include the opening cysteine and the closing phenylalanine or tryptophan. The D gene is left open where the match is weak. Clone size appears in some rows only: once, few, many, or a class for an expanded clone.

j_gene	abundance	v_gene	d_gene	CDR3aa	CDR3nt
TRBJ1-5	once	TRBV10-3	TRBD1	CAISGNRGLQPQHF	TGTGCCATCAGTGGTAACAGGGGACTCCAGCCCCAGCATTTT
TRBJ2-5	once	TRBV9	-	CASSVADSPRETQYF	TGTGCCAGCAGCGTAGCGGACAGCCCCCGGGAGACCCAGTACTTC
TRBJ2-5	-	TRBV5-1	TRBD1	CASGLTGYQETQYF	TGCGCCAGCGGACTGACAGGGTACCAAGAGACCCAGTACTTC
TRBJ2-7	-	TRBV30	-	CAWGLGEQYF	TGTGCCTGGGGCCTAGGGGAGCAGTACTTC
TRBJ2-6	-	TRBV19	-	CASSGYRSSGANVLTF	TGTGCCAGTAGTGGATACAGGTCCTCTGGGGCCAACGTCCTGACTTTC
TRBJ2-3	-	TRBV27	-	CASSLRRGGTDTQYF	TGTGCCAGCAGCCTGAGGAGGGGAGGCACAGATACGCAGTATTTT
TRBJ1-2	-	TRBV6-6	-	CASSYSTAGYGYTF	TGTGCCAGCAGTTACTCGACAGCCGGTTATGGCTACACCTTC
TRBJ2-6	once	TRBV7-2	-	CASSSPRREGTPGANVLTF	TGTGCCAGCAGCTCGCCCCGGAGGGAAGGTACCCCTGGGGCCAACGTCCTGACTTTC
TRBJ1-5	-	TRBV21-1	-	CASSKDRDRSNQPQHF	TGTGCCAGCAGCAAAGACCGGGACAGGAGCAATCAGCCCCAGCATTTT
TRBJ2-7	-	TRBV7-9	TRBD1	CASSLTGGKSYEQYF	TGTGCCAGCAGCCTGACAGGGGGGAAATCCTACGAGCAGTACTTC
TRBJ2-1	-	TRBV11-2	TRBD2	CASSYSRGVRTNEQFF	TGTGCCAGCAGCTACTCTCGGGGGGTTCGGACCAATGAGCAGTTCTTC
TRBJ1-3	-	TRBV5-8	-	CASTLGTSGNGNTIYF	TGTGCCAGCACCCTTGGTACGTCAGGGAATGGAAACACCATATATTTT
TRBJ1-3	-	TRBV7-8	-	CASSFGGVRNTIYF	TGTGCCAGCAGCTTCGGAGGGGTTAGAAACACCATATATTTT
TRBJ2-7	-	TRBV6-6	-	CASSKVGQNYEQYF	TGTGCCAGCAGTAAGGTAGGACAGAACTACGAGCAGTACTTC
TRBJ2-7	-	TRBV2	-	CASSSARYEQYF	TGTGCCAGCAGTAGCGCCCGCTACGAGCAGTACTTC
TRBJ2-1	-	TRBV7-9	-	CASSPKWRLGNEQFF	TGTGCCAGCAGCCCCAAATGGAGACTAGGCAATGAGCAGTTCTTC
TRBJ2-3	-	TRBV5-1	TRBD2	CASSLVSSGGTDTQYF	TGCGCCAGCAGCTTGGTGTCTAGCGGGGGGACAGATACGCAGTATTTT
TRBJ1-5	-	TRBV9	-	CASSAHGGHRDQPQHF	TGTGCCAGCAGCGCTCACGGGGGGCACCGAGATCAGCCCCAGCATTTT
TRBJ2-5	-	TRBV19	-	CASSRRGRNHQETQYF	TGTGCCAGTAGTCGTCGGGGGAGGAACCACCAAGAGACCCAGTACTTC
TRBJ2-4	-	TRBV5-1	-	CASSTEGLNIQYF	TGCGCCAGCTCGACCGAGGGTTTAAACATTCAGTACTTC
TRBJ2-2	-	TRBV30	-	CAWNMGQGTGELFF	TGTGCCTGGAATATGGGGCAGGGCACCGGGGAGCTGTTTTTT
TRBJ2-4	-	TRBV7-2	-	CASSLAWGGGARDIQYF	TGTGCCAGCAGCTTAGCCTGGGGAGGGGGCGCTCGGGACATTCAGTACTTC